A single sample gave rise to the 20 T cell receptor beta chains below, sequenced in a study of blood T cell repertoires in COVID-19 (dated by TCRdb to the early 2020s). Library creation used the immunoSEQ multiplex PCR assay. Drawn from immuneACCESS, this table holds only the in-frame rearrangements with V and J called that TCRdb kept. Clones are partly lost; checked studies trace under half to an unresolved V gene and leave the rest unexplained. Present in this sample are 160,000 or so clones, 70% to 90% of which were seen just once. The ten top clones hold about 2.6% of the sample. Sequencing was done on a sample of peripheral blood. These receptors originate from a man between 60 and 70 years old with acute or convalescent COVID-19.

The rearrangement joins TRBV11-2 to TRBJ2-5; a possible D gene is TRBD2 (6 bases). This CDR3 spans 16 amino acids. Between the trimmed V and J ends, which lost 5 bases and 4 bases, there was a span of 20 bases. The germline V gene has CDR1 SGHAT and CDR2 FQNNGV. The CDR3 spells CASSRGRSGVVETQYF. The DNA of the CDR3 is TGTGCCAGCAGCCGAGGGCGCTCGGGGGTTGTAGAGACCCAGTACTTC.

V is TRBV6-5 and J is TRBJ1-5; 8 bases match TRBD1. This CDR3 is built from 14 residues. In germline, CDR1 is MNHEY, CDR2 SVGAGI. The trim removed 3 bases at V and 5 bases at J, leaving 3 bases unmatched. CDR3 sequence: CASSYGRGHQPQHF. Written as DNA, the CDR3 is TGTGCCAGCAGTTATGGCAGGGGGCATCAGCCCCAGCATTTT.

The chain recombines TRBV3-1 (or the pseudogene TRBV3-2) with TRBJ1-2; the D gene is possibly TRBD1 (6 bases). CDR3 length equals 15 residues. CDR1 and CDR2 from the germline V gene are LGHDT and YNNKEL (reference sequence). Between the trimmed V and J ends, which lost 0 bases and 5 bases, there was a span of 13 bases. CDR3 loop: CASSQDLGRGYGYTF. In nucleotides, the CDR3 is TGTGCCAGCAGCCAAGATCTCGGCAGGGGATATGGCTACACCTTC.

The rearrangement uses TRBV30 and TRBJ1-1; 7 positions agree with TRBD1. The CDR3 has 15 residues. Germline V CDR1 and CDR2: GTSNPN, SVGIG (reference sequence). After removal of 4 bases from V and 0 bases from J, the junction contained 8 bases not matched to a gene. Here the CDR3 reads CAWTRQGSMNTEAFF. The CDR3 DNA follows: TGTGCCTGGACGAGACAGGGTTCCATGAACACTGAAGCTTTCTTT.

This chain links TRBV7-2 with TRBJ1-3; D may be TRBD1 (6 bases). Germline CDR1 SGHTA, CDR2 FQGNSA. The CDR3 consists of 15 residues. Deletions cut 3 bases from V and 0 bases from J, with 9 bases between. The CDR3 protein is CASSLDRASGNTIYF. DNA for the CDR3: TGTGCCAGCAGCTTGGACAGAGCCTCTGGAAACACCATATATTTT.

The V call is TRBV4-1, the J call TRBJ2-3; TRBD2 agrees at 13 bases. The CDR3 runs 19 residues. V was clipped by 4 bases and J by 2 bases; unmatched bases: 12. Germline CDR1 MGHRA, CDR2 YSYEKL. The CDR3 loop is CASSPGGLAGVIVTDTQYF. The CDR3 region has the DNA TGCGCCAGCAGCCCCGGTGGACTAGCGGGGGTCATAGTCACAGATACGCAGTATTTT.

This clone has just one count. The V and J genes are TRBV6-5 and TRBJ2-3; D is unclear. Per germline, CDR1 MNHEY and CDR2 SVGAGI. This CDR3 comprises 15 residues. The germline V and J ends were trimmed by 8 bases and 0 bases, with 15 bases remaining between them. CDR3 DNA: TGTGCCAGCTCCCGTCTAACCCCTAGCACAGATACGCAGTATTTT. It yields the protein CASSRLTPSTDTQYF.

This chain links TRBV9 with TRBJ1-2; possibly TRBD1 for D (5 bases). Trimming took off 2 bases at V and 5 bases at J, with 13 bases between the two ends. The CDR3 extends over 14 amino acids. Per the germline V gene, CDR1 is SGDLS and CDR2 is YYNGEE. The CDR3 DNA reads as TGTGCCAGCAGCGTGACAGATACGGCTTATGGCTACACCTTC. Its protein is CASSVTDTAYGYTF.

The gene calls are TRBV2 and TRBJ1-5; the D gene is possibly TRBD1 (6 bases). The ends were cut back, 4 bases at V and 5 bases at J, with 12 bases in the middle. The CDR3 length is 14 residues. The V gene's germline CDR1 is SNHLY and CDR2 FYNNEI. This CDR3 is CASSVTGSDQPQHF. The CDR3 DNA reads TGTGCCAGCAGTGTCACAGGGTCGGATCAGCCCCAGCATTTT. The whole variable domain, filled in from reference TRBV2 and TRBJ1-5, reads EPEVTQTPSHQVTQMGQEVILRCVPISNHLYFYWYRQILGQKVEFLVSFYNNEISEKSEIFDDQFSVERPDGSNFTLKIRSTKLEDSAMYFCASSVTGSDQPQHFGDGTRLSIL.

In this sample, this clone turned up a few times. This rearrangement joins TRBV29-1 to TRBJ2-7, with no clear D. Germline CDR1 reads SQVTM; CDR2 reads ANQGSEA. The CDR3 extends over 14 amino acids. Deletions cut 3 bases from V and 0 bases from J, with 12 bases between. Here the CDR3 reads CSVDLIQVSYEQYF. The CDR3 DNA sequence: TGCAGCGTTGACCTTATTCAGGTCTCCTACGAGCAGTACTTC.

The chain links TRBV2 to TRBJ2-2; 7 bases agree with TRBD1. This CDR3 spans 13 amino acids. Germline assignment: CDR1 SNHLY and CDR2 FYNNEI. V lost 10 bases to trimming and J lost 8 bases; unmatched junction nucleotides: 10. The CDR3: CATQQGILGELFF. In nucleotides, the CDR3 is TGTGCCACCCAACAGGGGATTTTGGGGGAGCTGTTTTTT.

The sample holds a few counts of this clone. This sequence joins TRBV9 and TRBJ2-2; D perhaps matches TRBD1 (6 bases). With 3 bases removed from V and 0 bases from J, the gap between germline ends came to 12 bases. This CDR3 region has 16 residues. The V gene's germline CDR1 is SGDLS and CDR2 YYNGEE. The CDR3 nucleotides are TGTGCCAGCAGCGACCCGACAGGCGCGAACACCGGGGAGCTGTTTTTT. Translated, it gives CASSDPTGANTGELFF.

The chain joins TRBV19 to TRBJ1-2, with D tentatively TRBD1 (5 bases). Germline V CDR1 and CDR2: LNHDA, SQIVND (reference sequence). The CDR3 length is 14 residues. V lost 3 bases to trimming and J lost 1 base, with 9 bases between them. The CDR3 nucleotides read TGTGCCAGTAGTATGGGGCACCTTAACTATGGCTACACCTTC. This sequence encodes CASSMGHLNYGYTF.

CDR3 DNA sequence: TGTGCCAGCAGCGTAGGGGACAGGCTGGGGCACTATGGCTACACCTTC. This codes for CASSVGDRLGHYGYTF. V is TRBV9 and J is TRBJ1-2, with 8 bases aligning to TRBD1. Per germline, CDR1 SGDLS and CDR2 YYNGEE. The CDR3 is made up of 16 amino acids. Trimming cost V 0 bases and J 3 bases; bases outside gene matches: 7.

This clone was picked up one time. Written as DNA, the CDR3 is TGTGCCACCAGTGACCCTGGCCAGAGGGCAGATACGCAGTATTTT. Protein: CATSDPGQRADTQYF. The chain joins TRBV24-1 to TRBJ2-3; a possible D gene is TRBD2 (5 bases). This CDR3 comprises 15 residues. V was clipped by 4 bases and J by 4 bases, with 14 bases between them. Germline V CDR1 and CDR2: KGHDR, SFDVKD.

CDR3 coding DNA: TGCAGCGTTGAAGTCTCCAATGCGGGCTACACCTTC. This codes for CSVEVSNAGYTF. The rearrangement links TRBV29-1 to TRBJ1-2; no clear D gene. Germline-derived CDR1 and CDR2 are SQVTM and ANQGSEA. Deletions cut 1 base from V and 8 bases from J, with 11 bases between. This CDR3 is 12 amino acids long.

The rearrangement uses TRBV5-6 and TRBJ2-2; possible D gene TRBD1, 6 bases. CDR1 is SGHDT, CDR2 YYEEEE, per germline. CDR3 length: 14 amino acids. Trimming removed 2 bases at V and 3 bases at J, with 8 bases between. CDR3 in amino acids: CASSLQGYTGELFF. As DNA, the CDR3 is TGTGCCAGCAGCTTACAGGGATACACCGGGGAGCTGTTTTTT.

The J gene is TRBJ1-4, the V gene TRBV13; 7 bases align to TRBD1. This CDR3 is 15 amino acids long. The junction had 5 bases not matched to a gene; V was cut back by 3 bases and J by 4 bases. CDR1 is PRHDT and CDR2 is FYEKMQ in the germline V gene (reference sequence). In DNA form, the CDR3 reads TGTGCCAGCAGCTTTCTCGACAGGGTTAATGAAAAACTGTTTTTT. Translation gives CASSFLDRVNEKLFF.

This sequence joins TRBV6-2 or TRBV6-3 and TRBJ1-6; 7 positions agree with TRBD1. The CDR3 contains 17 residues. V trimming: 2 bases; J trimming: 9 bases; junction bases outside the gene matches: 13. The germline CDR1 and CDR2 sequences are MNHEY and SVGEGT. CDR3 loop: CASSYTPTGMRASPLHF. For the CDR3, the DNA is TGTGCCAGCAGTTACACCCCGACAGGGATGAGGGCTTCACCCCTCCACTTT.

The chain is built from TRBV5-8 and TRBJ1-5; D is unresolved. The germline V gene has CDR1 SGHTS and CDR2 YDEGEE. Trimming removed 7 bases at V and 3 bases at J, with 14 bases between. This CDR3 comprises 14 residues. In nucleotides, the CDR3 is TGTGCCAGCGTTACGGGGAATTCCAATCAGCCCCAGCATTTT. It yields the protein CASVTGNSNQPQHF.